Below, 16 T cell receptor beta chains from the same sample are listed, as sequenced in a study of T-cell reconstitution after alpha-beta-depleted transplantation in children. Unique molecular identifiers were used to barcode this TCRbeta library. TCRdb used MiXCR to reprocess the PCR reads, holding one entry per CDR3 protein. Seen here are hundreds of thousands of distinct CDR3 sequences, roughly a tenth observed once, and the top ten hold about 4%. The sample in question was PBMCs from the stem cell graft donor, obtained from the stem cell graft. These receptors all stem from a human donor who donated a stem cell graft to a child with acute myeloid leukemia.

The chain is built from TRBV6-2 or TRBV6-3 and TRBJ2-7; 12 nucleotides match TRBD2. Germline V CDR1 and CDR2: MNHEY, SVGEGT. V lost 2 bases and J lost 3; bases outside the gene matches: 2. There are 15 residues in the CDR3. CDR3 loop: CASSYPLAGGYEQYF. As DNA, the CDR3 is TGTGCCAGCAGTTACCCACTAGCGGGAGGCTACGAGCAGTACTTC.

The V gene is TRBV4-3, the J gene TRBJ2-1, with D unclear. The germline V and J ends were trimmed by 0 bases and 8 bases, with 14 bases remaining between them. Germline V gives CDR1 LGHNA, CDR2 YSLEER. The CDR3 is 15 amino acids. CDR3 in DNA: TGCGCCAGCAGCCAAGATCGGGCCGTGCACTATGAGCAGTTCTTC. Amino acids: CASSQDRAVHYEQFF.

This clonotype was seen a handful of times. The chain joins TRBV12-3 or TRBV12-4 to TRBJ2-2; D is unclear. The V gene lost 3 bases and the J gene lost 4 bases, with 12 bases spanning the gap. The CDR3 has 15 amino acids. This CDR3 reads CASSLKGSGTGELFF. The DNA of the CDR3 is TGTGCCAGCAGTTTGAAGGGATCAGGCACCGGGGAGCTGTTTTTT.

This clonotype has a count of ten or more. This rearrangement joins TRBV7-2 to TRBJ2-4; TRBD2 agrees at 9 bases. Germline-derived CDR1 and CDR2 are SGHTA and FQGNSA. The CDR3 spans 16 residues. Unmatched junction bases numbered 10, after V lost 2 bases and J lost 8 bases. The CDR3 loop is CASSLLGKTSGDIQYF. CDR3 in DNA: TGTGCCAGCAGCTTACTCGGCAAGACTAGCGGCGACATTCAGTACTTC.

The rearrangement uses TRBV12-3 or TRBV12-4 and TRBJ2-1; 9 positions match TRBD2. The CDR3 consists of 17 residues. The V segment lost 6 bases and the J segment 4 bases; nucleotides outside the gene matches: 13. The DNA for the CDR3 is TGTGCCAGCAGCCCTCCCCTAGCGGGATTAATTTACAATGAGCAGTTCTTC. Translated: CASSPPLAGLIYNEQFF.

This rearrangement joins TRBV20-1 to TRBJ2-1; D remains ambiguous. Trimming stripped 0 bases from V and 4 bases from J, with 16 bases between. CDR3 length equals 16 residues. Germline values: CDR1 DFQATT, CDR2 SNEGSKA (reference sequence). The CDR3 nucleotides read TGCAGTGCTAGAGATTTAGTAATGGGCACGTACAATGAGCAGTTCTTC. Its translation: CSARDLVMGTYNEQFF.

This clonotype came up many times. V and J are TRBV7-2 and TRBJ2-7; no definite D call. This CDR3 has 14 residues. Germline-derived CDR1 and CDR2 are SGHTA and FQGNSA. Trimming took 7 bases from V and 0 from J, leaving 13 bases between them. CDR3 bases: TGTGCCAGCACCTCCATGGGAAGCTCCTACGAGCAGTACTTC. This translates into CASTSMGSSYEQYF.

There are a few counts of this clonotype. The chain employs TRBV10-3 and TRBJ2-1; 8 nucleotides match TRBD1. Germline-derived CDR1 and CDR2 are ENHRY and SYGVKD. The CDR3 length is 13 residues. V shed 9 bases and J 5 bases; nucleotides not matched to a gene: 6. CDR3: CAIQPQGDNEQFF. The CDR3 DNA reads as TGTGCCATTCAGCCACAGGGGGACAATGAGCAGTTCTTC.

This clonotype was observed at least ten times. This chain joins TRBV7-2 and TRBJ2-5; unclear D gene. CDR1 and CDR2 (germline): SGHTA, FQGNSA. Trimming took 2 bases from V and 5 from J, leaving 15 bases between them. The CDR3 runs 15 residues. CDR3 nucleotides: TGTGCCAGCAGCTTATCAGGAAAGGGTACGGAGACCCAGTACTTC. Translating it yields CASSLSGKGTETQYF.

The sample holds a few counts of this clonotype. The J gene is TRBJ2-2, the V gene TRBV3-1; D is perhaps TRBD1 (5 bases). Germline CDR1 reads LGHDT; CDR2 reads YNNKEL (reference sequence). CDR3 length equals 17 residues. The ends were cut back, 0 bases at V and 1 base at J, with 12 bases in the middle. Here the CDR3 DNA reads TGTGCCAGCAGCCAAGAGGGGCCAGGAGTGAACACCGGGGAGCTGTTTTTT. This codes for CASSQEGPGVNTGELFF. Based on the CDR3 plus reference TRBV3-1 and TRBJ2-2, the full variable domain is DTAVSQTPKYLVTQMGNDKSIKCEQNLGHDTMYWYKQDSKKFLKIMFSYNNKELIINETVPNRFSPKSPDKAHLNLHINSLELGDSAVYFCASSQEGPGVNTGELFFGEGSRLTVL.

This clonotype showed up many times. The V gene is TRBV4-3, the J gene TRBJ2-7; D is possibly TRBD2 (7 bases). The CDR3 consists of 15 residues. The V end lost 3 bases, the J end lost 3 bases, and 15 bases lay between the germline ends. CDR1 is LGHNA and CDR2 is YSLEER in the germline V gene. Written as DNA, the CDR3 is TGCGCCAGCAGCCAGGAAAGGGGGGGCGGCTACGAGCAGTACTTC. Translated, it gives CASSQERGGGYEQYF.

The chain links TRBV6-5 to TRBJ2-7; no definite D call. The length of the CDR3 is 14 residues. CDR1 and CDR2 from the germline V gene are MNHEY and SVGAGI. Trimming shortened V by 0 bases and J by 2 bases, and 8 bases separated the two germline ends. CDR3: CASSYSQQPYEQYF. The CDR3 DNA follows: TGTGCCAGCAGTTACTCGCAACAACCCTACGAGCAGTACTTC.

This clonotype was seen only a few times. J is TRBJ2-7 and V is TRBV20-1; tentative D call: TRBD2 (6 bases). V was trimmed by 1 base and J by 0 bases, leaving 13 bases between them. Germline assignment: CDR1 DFQATT and CDR2 SNEGSKA (reference sequence). The CDR3 is 15 amino acids. The CDR3 coding sequence is TGCAGTGCTAGAGCCAGGAGGGGAAACTCCTACGAGCAGTACTTC. This gives the protein CSARARRGNSYEQYF.

The J gene is TRBJ2-2, the V gene TRBV27; 7 bases are a match to TRBD1. V gave up 5 bases and J gave up 2 bases; unmatched junction bases: 11. The germline gives CDR1 MNHEY, CDR2 SMNVEV (reference sequence). The CDR3 is 17 amino acids. The CDR3 sequence is CASSHPWGQTNTGELFF. In nucleotides, the CDR3 is TGTGCCAGCAGTCATCCATGGGGACAGACTAACACCGGGGAGCTGTTTTTT.

This clonotype appeared many times. The chain carries TRBV20-1 and TRBJ2-1; TRBD2 is a possible D gene (5 bases). Germline V gene data show CDR1 as DFQATT and CDR2 as SNEGSKA (reference sequence). Trimming shortened V by 3 bases and J by 2 bases, and 11 bases separated the two germline ends. This CDR3 has 14 residues. CDR3 sequence (DNA): TGCAGTGCTAGTCACGGGAACACCTACAATGAGCAGTTCTTC. This encodes CSASHGNTYNEQFF.

DNA for the CDR3: TGTGCCAGCAGCTTACACAGAGGGGCCAACGTCCTGACTTTC. Translated, it gives CASSLHRGANVLTF. This sequence joins TRBV6-2 or TRBV6-3 and TRBJ2-6, with unresolved D. V was pared by 6 bases and J by 4 bases, with 10 bases between. The CDR3 extends over 14 amino acids. The germline V gene has CDR1 MNHEY and CDR2 SVGEGT.